A selection of T cell receptor beta chains follows, all from one sample in a study of cytomegalovirus exposure and HLA in healthy donors. Libraries were prepared by immunoSEQ multiplex PCR; TCRdb keeps only in-frame clonotypes and omits some of them. The sample shows some 120,000 clones, 9.5% of them seen only once. The sequenced sample was PBMCs. These receptors all stem from a man between 25 and 39 years old in good health and CMV-seronegative. Each CDR3 is given with its conserved first and last residue. Fields, in order: CDR3 protein, V gene, J gene, D gene. A D gene is named only where the DNA matches it firmly.

CDR3: CASSLEPVTGANVLTF
V: TRBV5-1
J: TRBJ2-6
D: -

CDR3: CASSEVPSSVTRIIAGELFF
V: TRBV6-1
J: TRBJ2-2
D: -

CDR3: CAWRASVGELFF
V: TRBV30
J: TRBJ2-2
D: -

CDR3: CASSYAGRYGEQYF
V: TRBV6-5
J: TRBJ2-7
D: -

CDR3: CASRGEQGKYGDTQYF
V: TRBV2
J: TRBJ2-3
D: TRBD1

CDR3: CASSLDSRRPVSEAFF
V: TRBV7-2
J: TRBJ1-1
D: -

CDR3: CASERTGDEKLFF
V: TRBV12-5
J: TRBJ1-4
D: TRBD1

CDR3: CASSLGPEQGEETQYF
V: TRBV7-9
J: TRBJ2-5
D: -

CDR3: CASSEAGGESPLHF
V: TRBV6-1
J: TRBJ1-6
D: -

CDR3: CASSPPLATGELFF
V: TRBV18
J: TRBJ2-2
D: -

CDR3: CASSQEPSGQYNEQFF
V: TRBV4-3
J: TRBJ2-1
D: TRBD2

CDR3: CASSFLARGVETQYF
V: TRBV7-9
J: TRBJ2-5
D: TRBD2

CDR3: CAWSVGQGAEQYF
V: TRBV30
J: -
D: TRBD1

CDR3: CASSLRDRVLGNEQFF
V: TRBV19
J: TRBJ2-1
D: TRBD1

CDR3: CASSPIMDSGNTIYF
V: TRBV9
J: TRBJ1-3
D: -

CDR3: CASSLGQTYEQYF
V: TRBV28
J: -
D: TRBD1

CDR3: CASSLTSRAGGTEAFF
V: TRBV7-8
J: TRBJ1-1
D: TRBD1